This T cell receptor (beta chain) comes out of a study of lymphopenia after photon versus proton radiotherapy. TCRdb keeps only in-frame clones here, not all; method: immunoSEQ multiplex PCR. Of about 29,000 clones detected, roughly 90% appear once; the ten largest clones hold around 50%. Trimming shortened V by 6 bases and J by 5 bases, and 17 bases separated the two germline ends. The germline gives CDR1 SGHRS, CDR2 YFSETQ. CDR3 length: 15 amino acids. The receptor was derived from a woman between 55 and 75 years old with cholangiocarcinoma. Some clones in this sample may be carry-over from other donors' samples. This chain joins TRBV5-1 and TRBJ1-4, with D unclear. The sequencing used peripheral blood, collected from a patient treated with proton-based radiotherapy. The CDR3 is CASKAGPLENEKLFF. The CDR3 coding sequence is TGCGCCAGCAAGGCTGGGCCCCTCGAAAATGAAAAACTGTTTTTT.